The 7 T cell receptor beta chains in this list originate from one sample, sequenced in a study of blood T cell repertoires in COVID-19 (dated by TCRdb to the early 2020s). Library preparation employed the immunoSEQ multiplex PCR assay. Here the immuneACCESS table is served through TCRdb, limited to in-frame sequences with V and J called. Missing clones are a known gap in these copies; in checked studies unresolved V genes cover under half, and the rest lacks a known reason. The sample includes under 300,000 clones, with 85% to 90% observed a single time. Roughly 1.8% of the sample comes from the top ten. Sequencing used PBMCs or T cells enriched from blood (not recorded which). These receptors all come from an older woman who had recovered from COVID-19.

The chain recombines TRBV24-1 with TRBJ2-7, with TRBD1 matching 7 bases. In germline, CDR1 is KGHDR, CDR2 SFDVKD. V gave up 3 bases and J gave up 3 bases; unmatched junction bases: 22. CDR3 size: 20 residues. CDR3 bases: TGTGCCACCAGTGATCCCCCCGGGCAGGGGGAACCACAAGGGGACTACGAGCAGTACTTC. Residues: CATSDPPGQGEPQGDYEQYF.

In this sample, this clone turned up a few times. This chain connects TRBV11-3 to TRBJ1-2; maybe TRBD1 (6 bases). V lost 1 base, J lost 4 bases, and 13 bases lay in between. Germline assignment: CDR1 SGHNT and CDR2 YENEEA. This CDR3 spans 15 amino acids. The CDR3 sequence: CASSLGVTGLYGYTF. CDR3 coding DNA: TGTGCCAGCAGCTTAGGGGTGACAGGACTCTATGGCTACACCTTC. Together with reference TRBV11-3 and TRBJ1-2, the CDR3 gives the full variable domain: EAGVVQSPRYKIIEKKQPVAFWCNPISGHNTLYWYLQNLGQGPELLIRYENEEAVDDSQLPKDRFSAERLKGVDSTLKIQPAELGDSAVYLCASSLGVTGLYGYTFGSGTRLTVV.

This clone was counted once. The rearrangement joins TRBV2 to TRBJ1-1; tentatively, D is TRBD1 (6 bases). Germline CDR1 and CDR2: SNHLY and FYNNEI. V lost 7 bases to trimming and J lost 1 base, with 16 bases between them. There are 15 residues in the CDR3. The CDR3 is CASTDSTGSNTEAFF. CDR3 in DNA: TGTGCCAGCACTGACAGTACAGGGTCGAACACTGAAGCTTTCTTT.

J is TRBJ2-2 and V is TRBV5-1, with 11 bases lining up with TRBD1. Germline CDR1 reads SGHRS; CDR2 reads YFSETQ. The length of the CDR3 is 15 residues. The V segment lost 4 bases and the J segment 4 bases; nucleotides outside the gene matches: 3. Here the CDR3 DNA reads TGCGCCAGCAGCCCTGGACAGGGGGCCACCGGGGAGCTGTTTTTT. This encodes CASSPGQGATGELFF.

The chain employs TRBV27 and TRBJ2-7; D is undetermined. The CDR3 contains 14 residues. Germline V lookup: CDR1 MNHEY, CDR2 SMNVEV (reference sequence). V dropped 4 bases and J dropped 3 bases, with 13 bases sitting between them. DNA of the CDR3: TGTGCCAGCAGTTCCCTACGAGAGGTCTACGAGCAGTACTTC. Protein sequence: CASSSLREVYEQYF.

This clone was found once. The gene calls are TRBV7-3 and TRBJ2-5, with 10 bases that match TRBD2. The V segment lost 5 bases and the J segment 5 bases; nucleotides outside the gene matches: 2. CDR1 and CDR2 from the germline V gene are SGHTA and FQGTGA. CDR3 size: 13 residues. The DNA for the CDR3 is TGTGCCAGCAGCATGGGACTAGCGGAGACCCAGTACTTC. The encoded protein is CASSMGLAETQYF.

V and J are TRBV9 and TRBJ1-5; D unclear. The CDR3 covers 14 residues. V lost 0 bases and J lost 6, with 10 bases in between. In germline, CDR1 is SGDLS, CDR2 YYNGEE. The CDR3 protein is CASSVAPTGQPQHF. DNA of the CDR3: TGTGCCAGCAGCGTAGCCCCGACGGGTCAGCCCCAGCATTTT.